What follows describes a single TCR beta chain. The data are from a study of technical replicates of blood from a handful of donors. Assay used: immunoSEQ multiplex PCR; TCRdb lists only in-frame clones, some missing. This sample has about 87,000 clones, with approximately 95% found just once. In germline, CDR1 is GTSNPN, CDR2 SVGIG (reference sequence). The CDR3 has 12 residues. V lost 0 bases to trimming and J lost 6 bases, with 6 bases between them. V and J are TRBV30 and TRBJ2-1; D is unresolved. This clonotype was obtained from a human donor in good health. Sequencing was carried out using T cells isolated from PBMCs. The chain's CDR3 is CAWSVLSNEQFF. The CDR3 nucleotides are TGTGCCTGGAGTGTACTATCCAATGAGCAGTTCTTC.